This is a list of T cell receptor beta chains from one sample in a study of control samples from healthy donors and cancer patients. TCRdb's table, derived via immunoSEQ multiplex PCR, lists solely in-frame clones and lacks some. The repertoire holds 150,000 to 200,000 clones, with almost 90% as singletons. Source material: blood. These receptors originate from a woman between 45 and 60 years old in good health. CDR3s include the opening cysteine and the closing phenylalanine or tryptophan. Each record gives: D gene, clone size, J gene, V gene, CDR3 protein. A D gene is named only where the DNA matches it firmly. Size is omitted from some rows. Given values are once, few, many or a class for expanded clones.

-	-	TRBJ2-1	TRBV7-9	CASSLAGSYNEQFF
TRBD1	-	TRBJ1-2	TRBV7-9	CASSLLGQGNYGYTF
-	once	TRBJ1-4	TRBV3-1/TRBV3-2	CASSPGRGTEKLFF
-	-	TRBJ2-7	TRBV24-1	CATRDSLEYEQYF
-	-	TRBJ2-1	TRBV5-1	CASRGTEYNEQFF
-	-	TRBJ1-1	TRBV9	CASSVALDTEAFF
-	-	TRBJ1-1	TRBV5-5	CASSFSGSMRFTEAFF
-	-	TRBJ1-1	TRBV15	CATSRVARANTEAFF
TRBD1	-	TRBJ2-1	TRBV28	CASSSPALDRVGNEQFF
TRBD1	once	TRBJ1-4	TRBV18	CASSPTIGQGREKLFF
-	-	TRBJ1-1	TRBV10-3	CAISDLMGGGTEAFF
-	-	TRBJ1-3	TRBV5-1	CASSQGLIRGNTIYF
-	few	TRBJ1-2	TRBV2	CASRAGTFYGYTF
TRBD1	-	TRBJ2-5	TRBV28	CASRGQGGWETQYF
-	-	TRBJ1-1	TRBV7-8	CASSLEGWGTEAFF